A selection of T cell receptor beta chains follows, all from one sample in a study of T cell repertoires in cytomegalovirus infection. Via MiXCR, TCRdb re-called the reads, giving one row per CDR3 protein. Seen here are 150,000 to 200,000 distinct CDR3 sequences, about 15% observed once, and the top ten hold about 19%. Sequenced material: CD8+ T cells from PBMCs. The receptors stem from a human donor in good health (CMV status not recorded). Some clones in this sample may be carry-over from other donors' samples. Both conserved end residues are part of each CDR3. The D gene is left open where the match is weak. Some rows mark clone size as missing; the rest say once, few, many or name a class of expanded clone.

clone_size j_call d_call v_call cdr3_nt cdr3_aa
NA TRBJ2-2 TRBD1 TRBV6-2/TRBV6-3 TGTGCCAGCAGTTACGACAGGGGGCTTGGCGGGGAGCTGTTTTTT CASSYDRGLGGELFF
NA TRBJ2-1 NA TRBV5-4 TGTGCCAGCAGCTGGGTGACATTGAGTTCGTACAATGAGCAGTTCTTC CASSWVTLSSYNEQFF
once TRBJ1-2 TRBD1 TRBV20-1 TGCAGTGCTGCCCGGACAGGGCCAAACTATGGCTACACCTTC CSAARTGPNYGYTF
few TRBJ2-7 NA TRBV7-6 TGTGCCAGCAGCCCGGGACCCCACTACGAGCAGTACTTC CASSPGPHYEQYF
NA TRBJ1-5 NA TRBV6-2/TRBV6-3 TGTGCCAGCAGTTACTCTATAGCAGGGCACCAGCCCCAGCATTTT CASSYSIAGHQPQHF
few TRBJ2-7 TRBD2 TRBV11-2 TGTGCCAGCAGCGGATCCGGTAACCCGGGACTAGGGCGTCTCGAGCAGTACTTC CASSGSGNPGLGRLEQYF
NA TRBJ1-1 NA TRBV6-2/TRBV6-3 TGTGCCAGCACCGAGTATCGAGGGACTGAAGCTTTCTTT CASTEYRGTEAFF
NA TRBJ1-2 NA TRBV2 TGTGCCAGCAGTGAAATAAGGGTTGACAAGGGCTACACCTTC CASSEIRVDKGYTF
few TRBJ2-2 NA TRBV7-2 TGTGCCAGCAGCTTATCGGGGGGCGGTGTCGGGGAGCTGTTTTTT CASSLSGGGVGELFF
NA TRBJ1-6 NA TRBV7-9 TGTGCCAGCAGCCCAGGGGTGGCACCCCTCCACTTT CASSPGVAPLHF
NA TRBJ2-7 NA TRBV12-3/TRBV12-4 TGTGCCAGCACCCCAGGTCCGGGGGTGGCCTACGAGCAGTACTTC CASTPGPGVAYEQYF
few TRBJ2-7 TRBD2 TRBV7-6 TGTGCCAGCAGCTTAAGGGGCGGGGGGGCCGGCGAGCAGTACTTC CASSLRGGGAGEQYF
NA TRBJ2-1 TRBD2 TRBV10-3 TGTGCCATCAGCCCAGGGTCCGGCGGGAGACGTTCCAATGAGCAGTTCTTC CAISPGSGGRRSNEQFF
few TRBJ2-7 TRBD1 TRBV29-1 TGCAGCGTTGAAGATACAGGGGTTTCCTACGAGCAGTACTTC CSVEDTGVSYEQYF
NA TRBJ2-7 NA TRBV6-5 TGTGCCAGCAGGAATGAGGAGAGAGCCTACGAGCAGTACTTC CASRNEERAYEQYF
many TRBJ2-5 NA TRBV7-2 TGTGCCAGCAGCTCCAGACTTAGCATAGGGGAGACCCAGTACTTC CASSSRLSIGETQYF
NA TRBJ2-2 NA TRBV7-3 TGTGCCAGCAGCTTCTTGAGCGTCGGGGTCGGGGAGCTGTTTTTT CASSFLSVGVGELFF
NA TRBJ1-2 NA TRBV20-1 TGCAGTGCTAGTCCCCAGGCCCTCGGGACGGGAGGCTACACCTTC CSASPQALGTGGYTF
NA TRBJ2-6 NA TRBV7-9 TGTGCCAGCAGCGCCCCGTGGGCCAACGTCCTGACTTTC CASSAPWANVLTF
many TRBJ2-5 TRBD2 TRBV28 TGTGCCAGCACCTTAGCGGGACAAGAGACCCAGTACTTC CASTLAGQETQYF
few TRBJ1-1 TRBD1 TRBV5-1 TGCGCCAGCAGCTGGAGGGACAGCCTGAACACTGAAGCTTTCTTT CASSWRDSLNTEAFF
NA TRBJ1-2 NA TRBV20-1 TGCAGTGCTAGAGATTGGACAGACTACTATGGCTACACCTTC CSARDWTDYYGYTF
NA TRBJ2-1 TRBD2 TRBV4-3 TGCGCCAGCAGCCAAGGTATAGCGGGAGGGCCAGGGTACAATGAGCAGTTCTTC CASSQGIAGGPGYNEQFF
many TRBJ2-3 TRBD2 TRBV7-8 TGTGCCAGCAGCCAGACTAGCGGCCACACAGATACGCAGTATTTT CASSQTSGHTDTQYF
NA TRBJ2-7 NA TRBV12-5 TGTGCTAGTGGTGCTCGGGACGGGAGCTCCTACGAGCAGTACTTC CASGARDGSSYEQYF
NA TRBJ2-7 TRBD1 TRBV10-3 TGTGCCATCAGTGAGTCGGGACAGGGCTACGAGCAGTACTTC CAISESGQGYEQYF
few TRBJ1-1 TRBD1 TRBV18 TGTGCCAGCTCACCGGAACCAAACAGGGGGCCAATGTCTGAAGCTTTCTTT CASSPEPNRGPMSEAFF
few TRBJ1-2 TRBD1 TRBV5-1 TGCGCCAGCAGCAAAGGGACAGGGGGCCATGGCTACACCTTC CASSKGTGGHGYTF
once TRBJ2-3 TRBD2 TRBV7-6 TGTGCCAGCAGCTACAGACTAGCGGGTAGCACAGATACGCAGTATTTT CASSYRLAGSTDTQYF
many TRBJ2-1 NA TRBV7-2 TGTGCCAGCAGCCAGGACCCAACCTCCTACAATGAGCAGTTCTTC CASSQDPTSYNEQFF
few TRBJ2-5 NA TRBV7-9 TGTGCCAGCTTAACCCCAGGCCTGGAGACCCAGTACTTC CASLTPGLETQYF
few TRBJ2-5 NA TRBV7-2 TGTGCCAGCAGCTCCAGGTCCGACCAAGAGACCCAGTACTTC CASSSRSDQETQYF
many TRBJ2-7 NA TRBV7-6 TGTGCCAGCAGCTTTGGGCTAGCTTACGAGCAGTACTTC CASSFGLAYEQYF
few TRBJ2-5 TRBD2 TRBV29-1 TGCAGCGTTGAACCATGGACTAGCGGGAGAGAGACCCAGTACTTC CSVEPWTSGRETQYF
few TRBJ2-2 TRBD1 TRBV7-9 TGTGCCAGCAGCCCCTTCGGGACAGACACCGGGGAGCTGTTTTTT CASSPFGTDTGELFF
NA TRBJ2-7 TRBD1 TRBV7-9 TGTGCCAGCAGCCCCAGGGGGCTTCCCTACGAGCAGTACTTC CASSPRGLPYEQYF
few TRBJ1-2 NA TRBV6-2/TRBV6-3 TGTGCCAGCAGTTACAACAGGGAGTATGGCTACACCTTC CASSYNREYGYTF
NA TRBJ2-1 TRBD1 TRBV28 TGTGCCAGCAGTACACCAGGGGGCTTTACTCAATCCTACAATGAGCAGTTCTTC CASSTPGGFTQSYNEQFF
NA TRBJ2-1 NA TRBV27 TGTGCCAGCAGTATACTAGGCCCCGAGTTTTCCAATGAGCAGTTCTTC CASSILGPEFSNEQFF
few TRBJ2-7 NA TRBV28 TGTGCCAGCAGTTTCGATGGCTACGAGCAGTACTTC CASSFDGYEQYF
few TRBJ2-3 NA TRBV7-6 TGTGCCAGCAACCGCATCGGGGCCATGGGGGATACGCAGTATTTT CASNRIGAMGDTQYF
NA TRBJ2-5 NA TRBV7-9 TGTGCCAGCAGCCGTAACTGGGGAGAAGATCAAGAGACCCAGTACTTC CASSRNWGEDQETQYF
few TRBJ2-2 NA TRBV2 TGTGCCAGCAGTCGTAACGGGGAGCTGTTTTTT CASSRNGELFF
NA TRBJ2-2 TRBD2 TRBV2 TGTGCCAGCAGTGGGACTAGCGGGCCCAACACCGGGGAGCTGTTTTTT CASSGTSGPNTGELFF
few TRBJ1-5 NA TRBV28 TGTGCCAGCAGTTTGAGGAGGGGAGGTGGGCAGCCCCAGCATTTT CASSLRRGGGQPQHF
NA TRBJ2-1 NA TRBV6-2/TRBV6-3 TGTGCCAGCAGTTACTCGATTCAGAGAACCTACAATGAGCAGTTCTTC CASSYSIQRTYNEQFF
few TRBJ2-7 NA TRBV6-1 TGTGCCAGCAGTGAGACGGGTGGTGGGTACGAGCAGTACTTC CASSETGGGYEQYF
NA TRBJ1-1 NA TRBV7-2 TGTGCCAGCAGCTGGGATCGACGGGAGACTGAAGCTTTCTTT CASSWDRRETEAFF
NA TRBJ2-3 TRBD1 TRBV7-8 TGTGCCAGCAGCTTGGGGACAGTCACAGATACGCAGTATTTT CASSLGTVTDTQYF
NA TRBJ2-2 NA TRBV12-3/TRBV12-4 TGTGCCACCGCGGAGAACACCGGGGAGCTGTTTTTT CATAENTGELFF
NA TRBJ1-6 TRBD1 TRBV7-2 TGTGCCAGCAGCTTAGGACGGGGACAGAGCTCCTATAATTCACCCCTCCACTTT CASSLGRGQSSYNSPLHF
NA TRBJ2-7 TRBD2 TRBV7-2 TGTGCCAGCAGTTGGAGAATGGCGGGGGGGCGCGAGCAGTACTTC CASSWRMAGGREQYF
many TRBJ2-7 TRBD1 TRBV7-2 TGTGCCAGCAGCTTAGGGACAGGGGGAGGCTACGAGCAGTACTTC CASSLGTGGGYEQYF
NA TRBJ1-2 NA TRBV20-1 TGCAGTGCTCCTGGTGCATCTAACTATGGCTACACCTTC CSAPGASNYGYTF
few TRBJ2-7 NA TRBV28 TGTGCCAGCAGTCGGGTGGGGTACGGGCGCGCCGAGCAGTACTTC CASSRVGYGRAEQYF